A selection of T cell receptor beta chains follows, all from one sample in a study of radiation and T cells in renal cell carcinoma. Data came from immunoSEQ multiplex PCR; TCRdb stores just in-frame clones and leaves some out. The table has over 120,000 clones, roughly 84% seen once. This specimen consisted of blood, obtained from a patient whose treatment included radiotherapy and nephrectomy. The receptors derive from a woman between 45 and 60 years old with renal cell carcinoma. The CDR3 runs from the conserved cysteine through the conserved F or W. The D gene is left open where the match is weak. Some rows have no size entry. The others give once, few or many, or a class for an expanded clone.

V	size	D	J	CDR3	DNA
TRBV19	NA	TRBD2	TRBJ2-3	CASSMLAGGNGQYF	TGTGCCAGTAGTATGTTGGCGGGGGGGAACGGGCAGTATTTT
TRBV6-6	NA	NA	TRBJ1-2	CASSTPDGYTF	TGTGCCAGCAGTACGCCAGATGGCTACACCTTC
TRBV6-1	NA	TRBD1	TRBJ1-6	CATRDSSYNSPLHF	TGTGCCACTCGGGACAGCTCCTATAATTCACCCCTCCACTTT
TRBV6-1	NA	TRBD2	TRBJ2-3	CASSAGRLAGAGDTQYF	TGTGCCAGCAGTGCTGGGAGGCTAGCGGGGGCCGGAGATACGCAGTATTTT
TRBV7-9	NA	NA	TRBJ1-2	CASSLSDRYYGYTF	TGTGCCAGCAGCTTGTCGGACAGATACTATGGCTACACCTTC
TRBV11-3	NA	NA	TRBJ2-3	CASSWTGTSTDTQYF	TGTGCCAGCAGCTGGACCGGGACTAGCACAGATACGCAGTATTTT
TRBV7-2	NA	NA	TRBJ1-4	CASSLGQNNEKLFF	TGTGCCAGCAGCTTGGGTCAGAACAATGAAAAACTGTTTTTT
TRBV5-6	NA	TRBD2	TRBJ2-1	CASSLVGLAGYNEQFF	TGTGCCAGCAGCTTGGTGGGGCTAGCGGGGTACAATGAGCAGTTCTTC
TRBV18	NA	NA	TRBJ2-5	CASSDSRLQETQYF	TGTGCCAGCTCAGACAGTCGGCTTCAAGAGACCCAGTACTTC
TRBV7-2	once	NA	TRBJ2-7	CASRTELVYEQYF	TGTGCCAGCAGGACGGAACTAGTCTACGAGCAGTACTTC
TRBV6-1	few	NA	TRBJ1-6	CASLGAANSPLHF	TGTGCCAGCCTCGGAGCAGCCAACTCACCCCTCCACTTT
TRBV4-2	NA	TRBD2	TRBJ2-3	CASSQLSSGGVPDTQYF	TGTGCCAGCAGCCAATTGTCTAGCGGGGGGGTCCCCGATACGCAGTATTTT
TRBV6-1	NA	NA	TRBJ2-3	CASSERSENTQYF	TGTGCCAGCAGTGAAAGATCGGAGAATACGCAGTATTTT
TRBV9	NA	TRBD2	TRBJ2-1	CASSVASGGYYNEQFF	TGTGCCAGCAGCGTAGCTTCGGGGGGTTATTACAATGAGCAGTTCTTC